Listed below are T cell receptor beta chains from one sample, sequenced in a study of blood T cell repertoires in COVID-19. Measured with immunoSEQ multiplex PCR; TCRdb has only the in-frame clones, and not every one. In the table there are approximately 210,000 clones, 84% of which are singletons. The sample consisted of peripheral blood. These receptors were obtained from a woman aged 70-85 years with active or convalescent COVID-19. CDR3s include the opening cysteine and the closing phenylalanine or tryptophan. D genes are given only for firm matches. Rows may omit the clone size; those that give it use once, few, many or a size class.

V	D	J	size	DNA	CDR3
TRBV7-2	NA	TRBJ2-7	NA	TGTGCCAGCAGCTTAGCAGGGCGGGGTAACGAGCAGTACTTC	CASSLAGRGNEQYF
TRBV21-1	NA	TRBJ2-7	NA	TGTGCCAGCAGCCGGGGTGGGGAGCAGTACTTC	CASSRGGEQYF
TRBV28	TRBD2	TRBJ2-7	few	TGTGCCAGCAGGGTAAGCGGGAGAGACCTCTACGAGCAGTACTTC	CASRVSGRDLYEQYF
TRBV5-4	NA	TRBJ1-3	NA	TGTGCCAGCAGCCGTCGCACAGAGAGCTCTGGAAACACCATATATTTT	CASSRRTESSGNTIYF
TRBV5-1	NA	TRBJ2-7	NA	TGCGCCAGCAGCCCGTTATACGAGCAGTACTTC	CASSPLYEQYF
TRBV18	NA	TRBJ1-5	NA	TGTGCCAGCTCACCACCGGGAGGGCGGGGAAATCAGCCCCAGCATTTT	CASSPPGGRGNQPQHF
TRBV7-3	TRBD2	TRBJ2-2	NA	TGTGCCAGCAGCCTAGGGACTAGCGCAAACACCGGGGAGCTGTTTTTT	CASSLGTSANTGELFF
TRBV5-4	TRBD2	TRBJ2-5	NA	TGTGCCGCCTCCGGGACTAGCCGGCAAGGGACCCAGTACTTC	CAASGTSRQGTQYF
TRBV7-6	TRBD2	TRBJ2-1	NA	TGTGCCAGCAGCTTAGTAGGGACTAGGACGACTGAGCAGTTCTTC	CASSLVGTRTTEQFF
TRBV5-1	TRBD1	TRBJ1-5	NA	TGCGCCAGCAGCTTACAGGGGGCGGACCAGCCCCAGCATTTT	CASSLQGADQPQHF
TRBV5-1	NA	TRBJ1-5	NA	TGCGCCAGCAGCTTGGACGGGGGAAACAATCAGCCCCAGCATTTT	CASSLDGGNNQPQHF
TRBV24-1	NA	TRBJ2-3	NA	TGTGCCACCCAGAGCGGAAGATTAAACACAGATACGCAGTATTTT	CATQSGRLNTDTQYF
TRBV4-1	TRBD1	TRBJ2-5	NA	TGCGCCAGCAGCCAAACCCACAGGGGGGTTTTACCGGTATTACCGGAGACCCAGTACTTC	CASSQTHRGVLPVLPETQYF
TRBV7-8	TRBD2	TRBJ2-1	NA	TGTGCCAGCAGCTTAAGCGGCGGGTTAGCGGGTGCGGATGAGCAGTTCTTC	CASSLSGGLAGADEQFF
TRBV5-1	TRBD2	TRBJ2-3	NA	TGCGCCAGCAGCCACCCTAGCGGAATTAGCACAGATACGCAGTATTTT	CASSHPSGISTDTQYF
TRBV5-1	TRBD1	TRBJ2-5	NA	TGCGCCAGCAGCCGGTTCGGGACAGGAGGAGGGATGGGGCAGGGGACCCAGTACTTC	CASSRFGTGGGMGQGTQYF
TRBV30	TRBD2	TRBJ2-3	NA	TGTGCCTGGAGCACGGCGGGAGGGGCTAGAGATACGCAGTATTTT	CAWSTAGGARDTQYF
TRBV7-9	NA	TRBJ2-7	NA	TGTGCCAGCAGCTTTTCGGCTACAGGGACGTACGAGCAGTACTTC	CASSFSATGTYEQYF
TRBV21-1	NA	TRBJ2-2	NA	TGTGCCAGCGGGCCTAGCGGGAGGCCCCCCGGGGAGCTGTTTTTT	CASGPSGRPPGELFF
TRBV3-1/TRBV3-2	NA	TRBJ1-4	NA	TGTGCCAGCAGCCAGACGTCTAGCTATGAAAAACTGTTTTTT	CASSQTSSYEKLFF
TRBV9	NA	TRBJ1-2	once	TGTGCCAGCAGTGACAACACTCTTGGGGGCTCCACTCTGGACTATGGCTACACCTTC	CASSDNTLGGSTLDYGYTF
TRBV19	TRBD2	TRBJ2-1	few	TGTGCCAGTAGTATCCTAGCGGGGAATAGGTATGAGCAGTTCTTC	CASSILAGNRYEQFF
TRBV25-1	TRBD1	TRBJ1-6	many	TGTGCCAGCAGAGGACAGGGGCGGAATTCACCCCTCCACTTT	CASRGQGRNSPLHF
TRBV11-3	NA	TRBJ2-1	NA	TGTGCCAGCAGCTTACGGGCAGGGGAGTACAATGAGCAGTTCTTC	CASSLRAGEYNEQFF
TRBV2	NA	TRBJ2-7	NA	TGTGCCAGCAGTGGCGCTCGGTACGAGCAGTACTTC	CASSGARYEQYF
TRBV6-5	NA	TRBJ2-1	NA	TGTGCCAGCAGTTACGTCTTCAGGAGGGACAATGAGCAGTTCTTC	CASSYVFRRDNEQFF
TRBV18	TRBD1	TRBJ2-7	NA	TGTGCCAGCTCATCTCCGGGACAGGGAAACGAGCAGTACTTC	CASSSPGQGNEQYF
TRBV19	NA	TRBJ1-1	NA	TGTGCCAGTAGGGGGCAGGGTGACGCTGAAGCTTTCTTT	CASRGQGDAEAFF
TRBV2	NA	TRBJ1-5	few	TGTGCCAGCAGCGAAAGCTATAGCAATCAGCCCCAGCATTTT	CASSESYSNQPQHF
TRBV12-3/TRBV12-4	TRBD1	TRBJ2-2	NA	TGTGCCAGCGGTGACAGGGTGACCGGGGAGCTGTTTTTT	CASGDRVTGELFF
TRBV7-2	NA	TRBJ2-7	NA	TGTGCCAGCAGCTTATCAGGCGTACTTTCCTACGAGCAGTACTTC	CASSLSGVLSYEQYF
TRBV27	NA	TRBJ1-5	NA	TGTGCCAGCAGACCAGGGGTTCCCGATCAGCCCCAGCATTTT	CASRPGVPDQPQHF
TRBV6-2/TRBV6-3	TRBD2	TRBJ2-3	NA	TGTGCCAGCAGTTTTAGCGGGAAATCCCATAATACAGATACGCAGTATTTT	CASSFSGKSHNTDTQYF
TRBV24-1	TRBD1	TRBJ2-5	NA	TGTGCCACCAGTGATTCCGGGACAGGGGTCTTTGGGGAGACCCAGTACTTC	CATSDSGTGVFGETQYF
TRBV9	NA	TRBJ2-3	NA	TGTGCCAGCAGCGGACAAAAACAGGGCTTAATGTCAACAGATACGCAGTATTTT	CASSGQKQGLMSTDTQYF